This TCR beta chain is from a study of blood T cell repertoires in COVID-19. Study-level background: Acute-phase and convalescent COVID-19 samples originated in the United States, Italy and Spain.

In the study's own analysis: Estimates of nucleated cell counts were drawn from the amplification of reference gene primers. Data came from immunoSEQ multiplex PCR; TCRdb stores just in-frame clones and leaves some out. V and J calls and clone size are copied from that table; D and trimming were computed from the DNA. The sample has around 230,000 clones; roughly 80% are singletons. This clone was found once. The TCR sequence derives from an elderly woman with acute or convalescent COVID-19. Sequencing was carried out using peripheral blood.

CDR3 bases: TGTGCCAGCAGCCAAGATTGGAGGGGTAACTATGGCTACACCTTC. It yields the protein CASSQDWRGNYGYTF. This sequence joins TRBV3-1 (or the pseudogene TRBV3-2) and TRBJ1-2; D possibly corresponds to TRBD1 (5 bases). The CDR3 is made up of 15 amino acids. Germline CDR1 is LGHDT and CDR2 is YNNKEL (reference sequence). With 0 bases removed from V and 1 base from J, the gap between germline ends came to 9 bases.